The 16 T cell receptor beta chains reported below all come from one sample, sequenced in a study of T cells in Graves' hyperthyroidism and ophthalmopathy. Regions amplified from RNA transcripts were the TCR beta CDR3 regions. HTBI primers were used for first-round RT-PCR of the TCR CDR3. TCRdb re-derived calls from the multiplex PCR reads in MiXCR, one entry per CDR3 protein. This sample has a few hundred thousand distinct CDR3 sequences, with 46% found just once. Sequenced material: peripheral blood or thyroid tissue (not recorded which). These receptors all stem from a woman aged 18-29 years with Graves' hyperthyroidism.

This clonotype has only a few counts. The chain has TRBV6-5 and TRBJ2-2; 13 bases line up with TRBD2. Germline CDR1 reads MNHEY; CDR2 reads SVGAGI. The length of the CDR3 is 19 residues. V lost 2 bases and J lost 5; bases outside the gene matches: 11. The CDR3 nucleotides read TGTGCCAGCAGTTACCGATCGTATACTAGCGGGAGGGGGACCGGGGAGCTGTTTTTT. Its translation is CASSYRSYTSGRGTGELFF.

Many counts were recorded for this clonotype. The gene calls are TRBV6-6 and TRBJ1-5; 7 nucleotides match TRBD1. The ends lost 5 bases at V and 5 bases at J; junction bases unmatched: 6. CDR1 is MNHNY, CDR2 SVGAGI, per germline (reference sequence). The CDR3 is 14 amino acids. In DNA, the CDR3 is TGTGCCAGCAGTCGACAGGGAGGGGATCAGCCCCAGCATTTT. This codes for CASSRQGGDQPQHF.

Many counts were recorded for this clonotype. The CDR3 protein is CSAKVPGLTYEQYF. CDR3 DNA sequence: TGCAGTGCTAAAGTACCGGGCCTAACCTACGAGCAGTACTTC. The chain has TRBV20-1 and TRBJ2-7; no definite D call. Per the germline V gene, CDR1 is DFQATT and CDR2 is SNEGSKA (reference sequence). This CDR3 has 14 amino acids. V lost 4 bases, J lost 2 bases, and 15 bases lay in between.

This clonotype was counted at least ten times. The J gene is TRBJ1-4, the V gene TRBV19, with D unclear. Trimming shortened V by 4 bases and J by 8 bases, and 8 bases separated the two germline ends. Germline V gene lookup returns CDR1 LNHDA and CDR2 SQIVND (reference sequence). The CDR3 spans 12 residues. The CDR3 sequence is CASSTAWEKLFF. CDR3 bases: TGTGCCAGTAGTACTGCTTGGGAAAAACTGTTTTTT. Based on the CDR3 plus reference TRBV19 and TRBJ1-4, the full variable domain is DGGITQSPKYLFRKEGQNVTLSCEQNLNHDAMYWYRQDPGQGLRLIYYSQIVNDFQKGDIAEGYSVSREKKESFPLTVTSAQKNPTAFYLCASSTAWEKLFFGSGTQLSVL.

The chain couples TRBV29-1 to TRBJ1-2, with D possibly matching TRBD1 (5 bases). This CDR3 is 17 amino acids long. Germline V gene sequence: CDR1 SQVTM, CDR2 ANQGSEA. V was trimmed by 7 bases and J by 0 bases, leaving 24 bases between them. Here the CDR3 reads CSGRDGVGKGANYGYTF. The CDR3 DNA reads as TGCAGCGGTAGGGACGGCGTGGGGAAGGGAGCTAACTATGGCTACACCTTC.

This clonotype was recorded at least ten times. The V call is TRBV9, the J call TRBJ2-2, with 8 positions matching TRBD2. CDR1 and CDR2 from the germline V gene are SGDLS and YYNGEE. Germline trimming cut 2 bases from V and 4 bases from J; bases unmatched to any gene: 4. This CDR3 region has 15 residues. CDR3 residues: CASSVSGTPTGELFF. The CDR3 coding sequence is TGTGCCAGCAGCGTTAGCGGGACCCCCACCGGGGAGCTGTTTTTT.

The chain has TRBV29-1 and TRBJ2-2; a possible D gene is TRBD1 (5 bases). V gave up 6 bases and J gave up 6 bases, with 11 bases separating them. CDR3 length equals 12 residues. CDR1 is SQVTM and CDR2 is ANQGSEA in the germline V gene. The CDR3 region has the DNA TGCAGCGTGTACGTGGGGCCCGGGGAGCTGTTTTTT. This sequence encodes CSVYVGPGELFF.

This clonotype has a count of ten or more. This chain joins TRBV6-1 and TRBJ1-4, with D maybe TRBD1 (6 bases). V lost 4 bases to trimming and J lost 6 bases, with 15 bases between them. The CDR3 contains 15 residues. Germline V gives CDR1 MNHNS, CDR2 SASEGT. DNA for the CDR3: TGTGCCAGCAGTGCGACGCTCACAGGGTATGAAAAACTGTTTTTT. Protein: CASSATLTGYEKLFF.

In this sample, this clonotype turned up many times. The chain links TRBV5-5 to TRBJ1-4; possibly TRBD1 for D (6 bases). Germline V lookup: CDR1 SGHKS, CDR2 YYEKEE (reference sequence). This CDR3 spans 14 amino acids. Between the trimmed V and J ends, which lost 3 bases and 8 bases, there was a span of 14 bases. In DNA, the CDR3 is TGTGCCAGCAGCTCGACAGGCCCCGGCGAAAAACTGTTTTTT. It yields the protein CASSSTGPGEKLFF.

In the case of this clonotype: Given a much more abundant clone one base away, this may be a read error. The V call is TRBV5-1, the J call TRBJ2-7; TRBD2 agrees at 8 bases. Germline lookup yields CDR1 SGHRS and CDR2 YFSETQ. The CDR3 totals 15 residues. The CDR3 here is CASSLYYGRDYQQYF. The CDR3 DNA reads TGCGCCAGCAGCTTGTATTACGGGAGGGACTACCAGCAGTACTTC.

In its sample, this clonotype was seen many times. V gene TRBV28 combines with J gene TRBJ2-7; D ambiguous. Germline V gives CDR1 MDHEN, CDR2 SYDVKM. V gave up 4 bases and J gave up 4 bases, with 17 bases separating them. This CDR3 has 15 amino acids. CDR3 DNA: TGTGCCAGCAGTTCATCCGGGCCTCGAGCGTACGAGCAGTACTTC. It is translated as CASSSSGPRAYEQYF.

Turning to this clonotype: One end of the junction fails to match germline, which may point to a read error. This chain uses TRBV5-8 with TRBJ2-7; 12 bases agree with TRBD1. CDR3 length: 14 residues. CDR1 is SGHTS and CDR2 is YDEGEE in the germline V gene. For the CDR3, the DNA is TGCGCCAGCAGCGTGGGACAGGGGGCAAACGAGCAGTACTTC. It translates to CASSVGQGANEQYF.

The sample holds many counts of this clonotype. J is TRBJ1-1 and V is TRBV3-1; D is perhaps TRBD1 (5 bases). V was shortened by 0 bases and J by 3 bases, with 11 bases between the two germline ends. The CDR3 length is 15 residues. Per germline, CDR1 LGHDT and CDR2 YNNKEL (reference sequence). The CDR3 DNA is TGTGCCAGCAGCCAAGACGCGGGGGGGGACACTGAAGCTTTCTTT. The encoded protein is CASSQDAGGDTEAFF.

J is TRBJ2-2 and V is TRBV15, with a tentative D call TRBD1 (6 bases). Per the germline V gene, CDR1 is LNHNV and CDR2 is YYDKDF (reference sequence). The CDR3 is 16 residues long. V shed 5 bases and J shed 6 bases, with 19 bases lying between them. CDR3 amino acids: CATSGRQVPNSGELFF. The CDR3 DNA is TGTGCCACCAGCGGAAGACAGGTCCCAAACTCCGGGGAGCTGTTTTTT. Full variable domain (rest looked up from reference TRBV15 and TRBJ2-2): DAMVIQNPRYQVTQFGKPVTLSCSQTLNHNVMYWYQQKSSQAPKLLFHYYDKDFNNEADTPDNFQSRRPNTSFCFLDIRSPGLGDTAMYLCATSGRQVPNSGELFFGEGSRLTVL.

This clonotype was detected once. This rearrangement joins TRBV10-3 to TRBJ2-7, with 7 positions matching TRBD1. This CDR3 is 12 amino acids long. Germline V gene sequence: CDR1 ENHRY, CDR2 SYGVKD. Losses at the gene ends were 10 bases for V and 5 bases for J; bases not matched to a gene: 8. DNA of the CDR3: TGTGCCACCACGACAGGGACCAACGAGCAGTACTTC. It is translated as CATTTGTNEQYF.

Many counts were recorded for this clonotype. This rearrangement joins TRBV5-1 to TRBJ2-7, with 9 positions matching TRBD2. V lost 4 bases to trimming and J lost 6 bases; unmatched junction nucleotides: 14. Germline V gene sequence: CDR1 SGHRS, CDR2 YFSETQ. This CDR3 spans 16 amino acids. The CDR3 sequence is CASSPNLAGEIGEQYF. The CDR3 bases are TGCGCCAGCAGCCCGAACTTAGCGGGAGAAATTGGCGAGCAGTACTTC.